This TCR beta chain was obtained from a study of blood T cell repertoires in COVID-19. Study-level background: From the United States, Italy and Spain came samples of acute and convalescent COVID-19. T cells, B-cell-depleted T cells, or PBMCs supplied cDNA or gDNA.

Study processing details: Amplifying reference gene primers gave estimates of nucleated cell counts. The assay was immunoSEQ multiplex PCR, and TCRdb's table has in-frame clones only and misses some. That table furnishes V, J and clone size, whereas the DNA furnished D and trimming. The table has tens of thousands of clones, about 91% seen once. Notes on this clone: This sample includes further DNA sequences coding for the same CDR3.

Trimming stripped 2 bases from V and 3 bases from J, with 7 bases between. CDR1 and CDR2 (germline): PRHDT, FYEKMQ (reference sequence). The CDR3 has 13 residues. The TCR comes from a man in his 70s with active or convalescent COVID-19. The chain has TRBV13 and TRBJ1-1; no definite D call. Sequencing was carried out using peripheral blood. DNA of the CDR3: TGTGCCAGCAGCTTACGGGGTTACACTGAAGCTTTCTTT. Protein product: CASSLRGYTEAFF.